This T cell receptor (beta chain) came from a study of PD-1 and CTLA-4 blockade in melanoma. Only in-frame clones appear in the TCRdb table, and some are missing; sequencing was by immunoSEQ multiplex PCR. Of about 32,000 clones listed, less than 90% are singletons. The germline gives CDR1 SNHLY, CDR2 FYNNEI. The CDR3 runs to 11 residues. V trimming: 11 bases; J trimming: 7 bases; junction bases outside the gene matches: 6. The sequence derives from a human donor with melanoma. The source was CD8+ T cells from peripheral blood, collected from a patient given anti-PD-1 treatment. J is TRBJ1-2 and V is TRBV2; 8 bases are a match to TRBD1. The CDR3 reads CASQGASGYTF. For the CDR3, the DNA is TGTGCCTCGCAGGGGGCTAGTGGCTACACCTTC.